This is a list of T cell receptor beta chains from one sample in a study of CD8 T cells in Susac syndrome. TCRdb reprocessed the immunoSEQ multiplex PCR reads with MiXCR, giving one entry per CDR3 protein. Of about 89,000 distinct CDR3 sequences listed, over 80% are singletons. The sample was CD8+ T cells from PBMCs. These receptors came from a human donor in good health. Each CDR3 is given with its conserved first and last residue. Each record gives: clone size, J gene, V gene, D gene, CDR3 DNA, CDR3 protein. A D gene is named only where the DNA matches it firmly. Size values are once, few and many counts, or a class for expanded clones, and some rows have none.

abundance: -
j_gene: TRBJ1-1
v_gene: TRBV12-3/TRBV12-4
d_gene: -
CDR3nt: TGTGCCAGCAGTTTTCCCGCGCAGGACACTGAAGCTTTCTTT
CDR3aa: CASSFPAQDTEAFF

abundance: -
j_gene: TRBJ1-2
v_gene: TRBV5-1
d_gene: TRBD1
CDR3nt: TGCGCCAGCAGTCTGACAGGGATCACCTATGGCTACACCTTC
CDR3aa: CASSLTGITYGYTF

abundance: -
j_gene: TRBJ1-4
v_gene: TRBV29-1
d_gene: TRBD1
CDR3nt: TGCAGCGTTGGGGGACAGGGGGCTAAAGGACTGTTTTTT
CDR3aa: CSVGGQGAKGLFF

abundance: once
j_gene: TRBJ1-1
v_gene: TRBV29-1
d_gene: -
CDR3nt: TGCAGCGTTGTCCTGGGGGCGGTGAACACTGAAGCTTTCTTT
CDR3aa: CSVVLGAVNTEAFF

abundance: -
j_gene: TRBJ2-7
v_gene: TRBV5-1
d_gene: TRBD1
CDR3nt: TGCGCCAGCAGCTACGGACAGGGCCTAGTCTACGAGCAGTACTTC
CDR3aa: CASSYGQGLVYEQYF

abundance: -
j_gene: TRBJ2-7
v_gene: TRBV19
d_gene: TRBD1
CDR3nt: TGTGCCAGTAGTATCGGGACAGGCTACGAGCAGTACTTC
CDR3aa: CASSIGTGYEQYF

abundance: once
j_gene: TRBJ2-5
v_gene: TRBV29-1
d_gene: -
CDR3nt: TGCAGCGTTGAAGATGGGAATGGAGAGACCCAGTACTTC
CDR3aa: CSVEDGNGETQYF

abundance: -
j_gene: TRBJ2-7
v_gene: TRBV20-1
d_gene: -
CDR3nt: TGCAGTGCTAGAGATCGGGCCGATTCCTACGAGCAGTACTTC
CDR3aa: CSARDRADSYEQYF

abundance: -
j_gene: TRBJ2-5
v_gene: TRBV9
d_gene: -
CDR3nt: TGTGCCAGCAGCGTATCGGCTAGCAGTGAGACCCAGTACTTC
CDR3aa: CASSVSASSETQYF

abundance: -
j_gene: TRBJ2-3
v_gene: TRBV12-3/TRBV12-4
d_gene: -
CDR3nt: TGTGCCAGCAGTTATACAGGCTCCTTTAGCACAGATACGCAGTATTTT
CDR3aa: CASSYTGSFSTDTQYF

abundance: -
j_gene: TRBJ2-1
v_gene: TRBV6-5
d_gene: -
CDR3nt: TGTGCCAGCAGCCACGGGAGCGGAGCCGCCTATGAGCAGTTCTTC
CDR3aa: CASSHGSGAAYEQFF

abundance: -
j_gene: TRBJ2-4
v_gene: TRBV2
d_gene: TRBD2
CDR3nt: TGTGCCAGCAGGCCATCTAGCGGGGCTCCTCTAGCCAAAAACATTCAGTACTTC
CDR3aa: CASRPSSGAPLAKNIQYF

abundance: -
j_gene: TRBJ1-6
v_gene: TRBV5-1
d_gene: TRBD1
CDR3nt: TGCGCCAGCAGCTTGGGTCAGGGGGCGCGGCCCCTCCACTTT
CDR3aa: CASSLGQGARPLHF

abundance: -
j_gene: TRBJ2-3
v_gene: TRBV7-9
d_gene: -
CDR3nt: TGTGCCAGCAGCTTATTAGCCCGCGCAGATACGCAGTATTTT
CDR3aa: CASSLLARADTQYF

abundance: -
j_gene: TRBJ1-1
v_gene: TRBV10-1
d_gene: TRBD1
CDR3nt: TGCGCCAGCAGTTTTACAGGGGTCACTGAAGCTTTCTTT
CDR3aa: CASSFTGVTEAFF

abundance: -
j_gene: TRBJ2-7
v_gene: TRBV3-1
d_gene: TRBD1
CDR3nt: TGTGCCAGCAGCCAAGGACAGGGGAGCGACGAGCAGTACTTC
CDR3aa: CASSQGQGSDEQYF

abundance: once
j_gene: TRBJ2-3
v_gene: TRBV2
d_gene: TRBD1
CDR3nt: TGTGCCAGCAGCCCGGACAGGGGGCCTATCACAGATACGCAGTATTTT
CDR3aa: CASSPDRGPITDTQYF

abundance: -
j_gene: TRBJ2-3
v_gene: TRBV25-1
d_gene: TRBD1
CDR3nt: TGTGCCAGCTGGACAGGGCAGGGAGCAGATACGCAGTATTTT
CDR3aa: CASWTGQGADTQYF

abundance: -
j_gene: TRBJ1-1
v_gene: TRBV6-5
d_gene: -
CDR3nt: TGTGCCAGCTTCCGGGGGGTGTGGAACACTGAAGCTTTCTTT
CDR3aa: CASFRGVWNTEAFF

abundance: -
j_gene: TRBJ2-1
v_gene: TRBV29-1
d_gene: -
CDR3nt: TGCAGCGCCACAGGGTATGAGCAGTTCTTC
CDR3aa: CSATGYEQFF

abundance: -
j_gene: TRBJ1-1
v_gene: TRBV4-1
d_gene: -
CDR3nt: TGCGCCAGCAGCAACCCGCTAGAGGGGAACACTGAAGCTTTCTTT
CDR3aa: CASSNPLEGNTEAFF

abundance: once
j_gene: TRBJ1-2
v_gene: TRBV5-1
d_gene: -
CDR3nt: TGCGCCAGCAGGATTGACAGCTACATTAACTATGGCTACACCTTC
CDR3aa: CASRIDSYINYGYTF

abundance: once
j_gene: TRBJ2-5
v_gene: TRBV28
d_gene: -
CDR3nt: TGTGCCAGCTCAAAACAGGCATTCCAAGAGACCCAGTACTTC
CDR3aa: CASSKQAFQETQYF

abundance: -
j_gene: TRBJ1-1
v_gene: TRBV7-2
d_gene: -
CDR3nt: TGTGCCAGCAGCTTAGATTACACTGAAGCTTTCTTT
CDR3aa: CASSLDYTEAFF

abundance: -
j_gene: TRBJ2-7
v_gene: TRBV4-1
d_gene: TRBD1
CDR3nt: TGCGCCAGCAGCCAGAACACAGGGGCCGTCTCCTACGAGCAGTACTTC
CDR3aa: CASSQNTGAVSYEQYF

abundance: -
j_gene: TRBJ2-3
v_gene: TRBV11-2
d_gene: TRBD2
CDR3nt: TGTGCCAGCAGCTTAGAATGGGGCGGGGGAGAAACAGATACGCAGTATTTT
CDR3aa: CASSLEWGGGETDTQYF

abundance: -
j_gene: TRBJ1-2
v_gene: TRBV20-1
d_gene: -
CDR3nt: TGCAGTGCTAGAGATACAGGGTCCTTGAACTATGGCTACACCTTC
CDR3aa: CSARDTGSLNYGYTF

abundance: -
j_gene: TRBJ1-1
v_gene: TRBV15
d_gene: -
CDR3nt: TGTGCCACCAGCAGAAATCAGGGTACTGAAGCTTTCTTT
CDR3aa: CATSRNQGTEAFF

abundance: -
j_gene: TRBJ1-5
v_gene: TRBV5-8
d_gene: -
CDR3nt: TGTGCCAGCAGAGCAGGGGAGAGCAATCAGCCCCAGCATTTT
CDR3aa: CASRAGESNQPQHF

abundance: -
j_gene: TRBJ2-3
v_gene: TRBV7-3
d_gene: -
CDR3nt: TGTGCCAGCAGCTTATCAAGCCCAGATACGCAGTATTTT
CDR3aa: CASSLSSPDTQYF

abundance: -
j_gene: TRBJ1-1
v_gene: TRBV4-1
d_gene: TRBD1
CDR3nt: TGCGCCAGCAGCCCTGAGACAGGGTCAATGAACACTGAAGCTTTCTTT
CDR3aa: CASSPETGSMNTEAFF

abundance: -
j_gene: TRBJ1-2
v_gene: TRBV29-1
d_gene: TRBD1
CDR3nt: TGCAGCGTCCCACAGGGGAAAGGGAGCTATGGCTACACCTTC
CDR3aa: CSVPQGKGSYGYTF

abundance: -
j_gene: TRBJ2-5
v_gene: TRBV6-6
d_gene: TRBD1
CDR3nt: TGTGCCAGCAGTTACCCACAGGGGGCGGATGAGACCCAGTACTTC
CDR3aa: CASSYPQGADETQYF

abundance: -
j_gene: TRBJ2-6
v_gene: TRBV2
d_gene: -
CDR3nt: TGTGCCAATCTTGTGACGGGCTCTGGGGCCAACGTCCTGACTTTC
CDR3aa: CANLVTGSGANVLTF

abundance: once
j_gene: TRBJ1-1
v_gene: TRBV4-1
d_gene: -
CDR3nt: TGCGCCAGCAGCCAGGGGACGCACACTGAAGCTTTCTTT
CDR3aa: CASSQGTHTEAFF

abundance: -
j_gene: TRBJ1-2
v_gene: TRBV27
d_gene: -
CDR3nt: TGTGCCAGCAGTTTATCCAGCCGGTATGGCTACACCTTC
CDR3aa: CASSLSSRYGYTF

abundance: -
j_gene: TRBJ2-3
v_gene: TRBV9
d_gene: -
CDR3nt: TGTGCCAGCCAAGGACAGCTCACAGATACGCAGTATTTT
CDR3aa: CASQGQLTDTQYF